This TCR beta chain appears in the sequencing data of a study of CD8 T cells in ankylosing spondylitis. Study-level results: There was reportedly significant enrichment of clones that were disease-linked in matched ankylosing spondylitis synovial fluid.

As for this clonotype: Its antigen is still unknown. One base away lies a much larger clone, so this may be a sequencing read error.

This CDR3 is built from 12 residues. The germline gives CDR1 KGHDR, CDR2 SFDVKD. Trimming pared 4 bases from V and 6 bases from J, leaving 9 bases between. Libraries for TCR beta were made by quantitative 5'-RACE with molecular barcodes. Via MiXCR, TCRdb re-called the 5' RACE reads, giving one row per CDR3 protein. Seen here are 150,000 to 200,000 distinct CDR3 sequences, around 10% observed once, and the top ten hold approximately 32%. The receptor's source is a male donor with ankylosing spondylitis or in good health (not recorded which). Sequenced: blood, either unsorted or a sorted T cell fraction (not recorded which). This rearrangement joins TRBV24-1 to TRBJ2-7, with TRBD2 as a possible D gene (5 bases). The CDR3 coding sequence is TGTGCCACCAGTGACGCAGGAGGCGAGCAGTACTTC. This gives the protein CATSDAGGEQYF.